The present entry profiles one TCR beta chain with its context. Which antigen it targets is not known. No much larger clone is present one base from it, and per-base qualities are unavailable. For sequencing of the TCRbeta CDR3 region, genomic DNA was extracted from the sorted cells. The immunoSEQ Assay was used to sequence the TCRbeta CDR3 regions. TCRdb re-hosts the immuneACCESS table, in-frame sequences only. Its copies lack some clones; in the studies checked, an unresolved V gene accounts for under half of them, and the cause for the rest is not known. Within this sample are about 60,000 clones, with about 90% of them counted one time only. 11% to 15% of the sample is in the top ten clones. V lost 5 bases and J lost 11 bases; the stretch between them is 12 bases long. Sequences MDHEN (CDR1) and SYDVKM (CDR2) are obtained from the germline V gene. Inclusive of the bounding cysteine and phenylalanine, the CDR3 is 11 residues long. The kept DNA is CDR3 alone, 33 bases in frame from the first base.

The source of the sample is a study of OX40 agonist ivuxolimab in advanced cancers. Concerning the study at large: Ivuxolimab, which targeted the costimulatory receptor OX40 (CD134), was an agonistic, fully human IgG2 monoclonal antibody. Peripheral TCRbeta sequencing was intended to test whether TCR sequence diversity was altered and clonal T-cell expansion was caused by ivuxolimab. Patients were allowed to have had prior anti-PD-1, anti-PD-L1 or anti-CTLA-4 therapy, and 40% of the dose-escalation patients had previously received checkpoint inhibitors. The dose-escalation cohort was 82.7% male with a mean age of approximately 59 years, ranging from roughly 23 to 90. The paper describes the monotherapy dose-escalation part (N ≈ 52 patients) of the phase I trial of ivuxolimab. Intravenous ivuxolimab was administered to patients every 2 weeks at six dose levels: 0.01, 0.1, 0.3, 1.5, 3 and 10 mg/kg. Partial responses occurred in three dose-escalation patients: two with cutaneous melanoma and one with hepatocellular carcinoma. Of the approximately 53 patients in dose escalation, about 20 had hepatocellular carcinoma, about 15 had melanoma, 9 had renal cell carcinoma and 9 had head and neck cancer.

The trial excluded patients who had a history of autoimmune disease or were on systemic immunosuppression. Peripheral blood for TCR sequencing was collected from all dose cohorts at baseline, on cycle 4 day 1, and on cycle 7 day 1. Samples were obtained from an open-label, multicenter, first-in-human phase I dose-escalation trial of ivuxolimab. The trial enrolled adults with locally advanced or metastatic head and neck squamous cell, hepatocellular, melanoma or renal cell carcinoma. Before TCR sequencing, CD4+ T cells and CD8+ T cells were sorted from peripheral blood as separate populations. Broader findings and caveats from the paper: At doses of 0.1 to 3.0 mg/kg, clonal expansion of both CD4+ and CD8+ blood T cells was observed from baseline to week 6. In partial responders in the 0.1-3.0 mg/kg groups, normalized peripheral clonal expansion was found to be among the lowest, especially among CD8+ T cells. Antigen specificity was not determined for the clonally expanded peripheral T cells. After ivuxolimab, expanded clones were on average more numerous among CD8+ T cells than among CD4+ T cells. Low levels of normalized T-cell clonal expansion were also seen in some patients who did not respond.

The specimen comprised CD4+ or CD8+ T cells sorted from blood, sampled in a trial of the OX40 agonist ivuxolimab. The TCR originated in an adult with an advanced solid tumor such as melanoma, head and neck, liver or kidney cancer. The sequence is built from TRBV28 and TRBJ1-1, with the D gene call left open. Here the CDR3 is given as CASSTRVEAFF. The DNA sequence reads TGTGCCAGCAGTACGAGGGTGGAGGCTTTCTTT.